Listed below are T cell receptor beta chains from one sample, sequenced in a study of PD-L1 blockade in urothelial cancer. Assay used: immunoSEQ multiplex PCR; TCRdb lists only in-frame clones, some missing. The sample contains some 75,000 clones, roughly 90% of which appear only once. Here the sequenced sample was PBMCs, taken around atezolizumab (anti-PD-L1) treatment. The receptor set was obtained from a woman of 80 years or more with urothelial cancer. Each CDR3 is given with its conserved first and last residue. The order of the fields is clone size, D gene, J gene, V gene, CDR3 DNA, CDR3 protein. D genes are given only for firm matches. Size is omitted from some rows. Given values are once, few, many or a class for expanded clones.

abundance: -
d_gene: TRBD1
j_gene: TRBJ2-2
v_gene: TRBV5-4
CDR3nt: TGTGCCAGCAGCCCGACAGGGAAGAACACCGGGGAGCTGTTTTTT
CDR3aa: CASSPTGKNTGELFF

abundance: -
d_gene: -
j_gene: TRBJ2-6
v_gene: TRBV19
CDR3nt: TGTGCCAGTAGTATGGGCGGGACGGGGGGGGCCAACGTCCTGACTTTC
CDR3aa: CASSMGGTGGANVLTF

abundance: -
d_gene: TRBD1
j_gene: TRBJ1-5
v_gene: TRBV6-1
CDR3nt: TGTGCCAGCAGTGTACTCGGGACAGGGGTGGATCCCAGCAATCAGCCCCAGCATTTT
CDR3aa: CASSVLGTGVDPSNQPQHF

abundance: -
d_gene: -
j_gene: TRBJ1-1
v_gene: TRBV29-1
CDR3nt: TGCAGCGTTGATTCTACTGAAGCTTTCTTT
CDR3aa: CSVDSTEAFF

abundance: -
d_gene: -
j_gene: TRBJ2-7
v_gene: TRBV7-9
CDR3nt: TGTGCCAGCAGCAAAACTAGGCAGCAGTACTTC
CDR3aa: CASSKTRQQYF

abundance: -
d_gene: -
j_gene: TRBJ2-2
v_gene: TRBV5-4
CDR3nt: TGTGCCAGCAGCCCCGGGACACTGAACACCGGGGAGCTGTTTTTT
CDR3aa: CASSPGTLNTGELFF

abundance: -
d_gene: TRBD1
j_gene: TRBJ2-1
v_gene: TRBV5-1
CDR3nt: TGCGCCAGCGGGGGGGACAGGGGGCTCGGCTCCTACAATGAGCAGTTCTTC
CDR3aa: CASGGDRGLGSYNEQFF

abundance: -
d_gene: TRBD1
j_gene: TRBJ2-1
v_gene: TRBV5-1
CDR3nt: TGCGCCAGCAGTCGGGACAGGCCGGACAATGAGCAGTTCTTC
CDR3aa: CASSRDRPDNEQFF

abundance: -
d_gene: -
j_gene: TRBJ2-1
v_gene: TRBV5-4
CDR3nt: TGTGCCAGCAGCTCTGATGGGGGCTCGAGCTCCTACAATGAGCAGTTCTTC
CDR3aa: CASSSDGGSSSYNEQFF

abundance: -
d_gene: -
j_gene: TRBJ1-5
v_gene: TRBV18
CDR3nt: TGTGCCAGCTCACCACCGCCGGCCCGGGAGGCCCACAATCAGCCCCAGCATTTT
CDR3aa: CASSPPPAREAHNQPQHF

abundance: -
d_gene: -
j_gene: TRBJ2-7
v_gene: TRBV21-1
CDR3nt: TGTGCCAGCAGTCCAAGGGAGCGGGAGATCTACGAGCAGTACTTC
CDR3aa: CASSPREREIYEQYF

abundance: -
d_gene: TRBD1
j_gene: TRBJ2-3
v_gene: TRBV19
CDR3nt: TGTGCCAGTTATACCGGGACAGGGCGCACAGATACGCAGTATTTT
CDR3aa: CASYTGTGRTDTQYF

abundance: -
d_gene: TRBD2
j_gene: TRBJ2-1
v_gene: TRBV7-8
CDR3nt: TGTGCCAGCAGCTTGTGGGAGGGTCAGAATGAGCAGTTCTTC
CDR3aa: CASSLWEGQNEQFF

abundance: few
d_gene: -
j_gene: TRBJ1-5
v_gene: TRBV4-1
CDR3nt: TGCGCCAGCAGCCAGACGCCAGCGGGCAATCAGCCCCAGCATTTT
CDR3aa: CASSQTPAGNQPQHF

abundance: -
d_gene: TRBD2
j_gene: TRBJ2-1
v_gene: TRBV10-3
CDR3nt: TGTGCCATCAGTGAGTGGAGCGGGGGTGACAATGAGCAGTTCTTC
CDR3aa: CAISEWSGGDNEQFF

abundance: -
d_gene: TRBD2
j_gene: TRBJ2-3
v_gene: TRBV5-4
CDR3nt: TGTGCCAGCAGCTCGCTGGGGACTAGCGGGAGGCTGGGAGATACGCAGTATTTT
CDR3aa: CASSSLGTSGRLGDTQYF

abundance: -
d_gene: -
j_gene: TRBJ2-4
v_gene: TRBV2
CDR3nt: TGTGCCAGCAGTGGGACATCGGTCACCAAAAACATTCAGTACTTC
CDR3aa: CASSGTSVTKNIQYF

abundance: -
d_gene: TRBD2
j_gene: TRBJ2-1
v_gene: TRBV4-2
CDR3nt: TGTGCCAGCAGCCAAGATTGGCTAGCGGGGTACAATGAGCAGTTCTTC
CDR3aa: CASSQDWLAGYNEQFF

abundance: -
d_gene: TRBD1
j_gene: TRBJ1-3
v_gene: TRBV30
CDR3nt: TGTGCCTGGAGTGCAGAAGGGGGCCCGAGCTCTGGAAACACCATATATTTT
CDR3aa: CAWSAEGGPSSGNTIYF

abundance: -
d_gene: -
j_gene: TRBJ2-1
v_gene: TRBV10-3
CDR3nt: TGTGCCATCAGTGAGTCGGCTCTGGTTGGCAATGAGCAGTTCTTC
CDR3aa: CAISESALVGNEQFF

abundance: -
d_gene: TRBD1
j_gene: TRBJ2-3
v_gene: TRBV7-9
CDR3nt: TGTGCCAGCAGCATAGTTGGACAGGGTCATTTT
CDR3aa: CASSIVGQGHF

abundance: -
d_gene: -
j_gene: TRBJ2-7
v_gene: TRBV19
CDR3nt: TGTGCCAGTAGTGACGATCCGGGACTGCGCTCCTACGAGCAGTACTTC
CDR3aa: CASSDDPGLRSYEQYF

abundance: -
d_gene: -
j_gene: TRBJ2-2
v_gene: TRBV6-4
CDR3nt: TGTGCCAGCAGTGACTTTATTAACACCGGGGAGCTGTTTTTT
CDR3aa: CASSDFINTGELFF

abundance: -
d_gene: TRBD1
j_gene: TRBJ2-1
v_gene: TRBV11-2
CDR3nt: TGTGCCAGCACCACAGGGGGTACTTACAATGAGCAGTTCTTC
CDR3aa: CASTTGGTYNEQFF

abundance: -
d_gene: TRBD2
j_gene: TRBJ2-1
v_gene: TRBV7-8
CDR3nt: TGTGCCACAGCCGGGACTAGCGGGAGAACCGATGAGCAGTTCTTC
CDR3aa: CATAGTSGRTDEQFF